This TCR beta chain was sequenced for a study of shared clonotypes between healthy human individuals. Whole-study context: The donor pool was made up of a couple of women and three men aged 18 to 49.

V was cut by 4 bases and J by 0 bases, with 10 bases left in between. The CDR3 is made up of 15 amino acids. CDR1 is MNHEY and CDR2 is SMNVEV in the germline V gene (reference sequence). The study's findings and limits: Among non-shared clonotypes, generation probabilities were lower than among those shared by all four donors. Memory subsets generally showed smaller estimated richness than naive subsets did. Blood was the only sampled material, and tissue repertoires likely differ.

Of note for this clone: Its antigen is unidentified.

Produced via immunoSEQ multiplex PCR; TCRdb's table is partial and in-frame only. The sample has 600,000 to 750,000 clones; about nine tenths are singletons. This TCR was recovered from a young man in good health. Some clones in this sample may be carry-over from other donors' samples. The chain carries TRBV27 and TRBJ1-5; maybe TRBD1 (6 bases). Material: memory CD8+ T cells from PBMCs. Subset denoted: CD45RO+ cells pooled with CCR7-negative TemRA cells. The CDR3 region is CASSWARGSNQPQHF. In DNA form, the CDR3 reads TGTGCCAGCAGTTGGGCCAGGGGTAGCAATCAGCCCCAGCATTTT.